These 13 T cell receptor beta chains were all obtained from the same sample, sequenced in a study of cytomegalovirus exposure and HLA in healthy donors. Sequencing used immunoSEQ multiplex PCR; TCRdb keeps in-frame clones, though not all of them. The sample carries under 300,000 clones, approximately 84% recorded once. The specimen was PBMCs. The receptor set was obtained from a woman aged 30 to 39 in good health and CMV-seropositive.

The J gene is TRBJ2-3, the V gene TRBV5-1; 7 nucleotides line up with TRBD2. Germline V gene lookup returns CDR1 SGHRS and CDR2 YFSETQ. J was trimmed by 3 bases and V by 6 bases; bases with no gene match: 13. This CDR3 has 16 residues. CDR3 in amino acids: CASNLPSGGSTDTQYF. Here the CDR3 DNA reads TGCGCCAGCAACCTGCCGTCGGGCGGGAGTACAGATACGCAGTATTTT.

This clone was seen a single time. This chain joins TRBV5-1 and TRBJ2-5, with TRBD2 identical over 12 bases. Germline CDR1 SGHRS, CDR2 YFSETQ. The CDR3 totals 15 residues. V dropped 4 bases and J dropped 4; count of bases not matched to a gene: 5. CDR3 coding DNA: TGCGCCAGCAGCCTAAGGACTAGCGGGATAGAGACCCAGTACTTC. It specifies CASSLRTSGIETQYF.

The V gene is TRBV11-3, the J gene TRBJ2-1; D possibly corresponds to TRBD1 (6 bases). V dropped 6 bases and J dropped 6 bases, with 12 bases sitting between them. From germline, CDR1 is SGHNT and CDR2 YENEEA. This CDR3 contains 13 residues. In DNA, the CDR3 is TGTGCCAGCAGTGGGGGCGGGTTCAATGAGCAGTTCTTC. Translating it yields CASSGGGFNEQFF.

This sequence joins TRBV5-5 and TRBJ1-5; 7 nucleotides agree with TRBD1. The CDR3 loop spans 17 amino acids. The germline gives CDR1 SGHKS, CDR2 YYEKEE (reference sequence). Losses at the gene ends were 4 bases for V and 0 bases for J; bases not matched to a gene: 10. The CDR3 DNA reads TGTGCCAGCAGCCCACGGGACAGAAGTTATAGCAATCAGCCCCAGCATTTT. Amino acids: CASSPRDRSYSNQPQHF.

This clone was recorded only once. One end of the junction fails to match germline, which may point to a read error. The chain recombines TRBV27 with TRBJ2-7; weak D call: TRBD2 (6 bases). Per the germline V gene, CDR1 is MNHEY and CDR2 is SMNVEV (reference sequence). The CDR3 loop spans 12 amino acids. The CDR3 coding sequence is TGTGCCAGCAGTTTATCCCGGGAGTTTTATTGCTTC. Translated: CASSLSREFYCF.

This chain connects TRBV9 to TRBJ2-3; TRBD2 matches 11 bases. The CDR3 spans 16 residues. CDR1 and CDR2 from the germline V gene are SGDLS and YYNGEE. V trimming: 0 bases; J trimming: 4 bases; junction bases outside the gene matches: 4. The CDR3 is CASSVGGSGRADTQYF. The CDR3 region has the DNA TGTGCCAGCAGCGTAGGAGGTAGCGGGAGGGCAGATACGCAGTATTTT. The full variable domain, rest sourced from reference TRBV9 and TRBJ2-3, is DSGVTQTPKHLITATGQRVTLRCSPRSGDLSVYWYQQSLDQGLQFLIQYYNGEERAKGNILERFSAQQFPDLHSELNLSSLELGDSALYFCASSVGGSGRADTQYFGPGTRLTVL.

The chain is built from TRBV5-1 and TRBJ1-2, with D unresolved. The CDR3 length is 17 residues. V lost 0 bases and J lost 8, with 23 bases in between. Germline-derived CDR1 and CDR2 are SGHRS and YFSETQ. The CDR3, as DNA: TGCGCCAGCAGCTTGGAGGTTACCAGGTTCCGATGGGAGGGCTACACCTTC. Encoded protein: CASSLEVTRFRWEGYTF.

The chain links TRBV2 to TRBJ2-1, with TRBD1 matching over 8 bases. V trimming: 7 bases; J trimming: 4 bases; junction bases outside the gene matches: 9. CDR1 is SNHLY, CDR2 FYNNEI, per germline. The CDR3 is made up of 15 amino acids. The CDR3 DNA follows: TGTGCCAGCAAGGGTGGTACAGGGGGATACAATGAGCAGTTCTTC. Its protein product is CASKGGTGGYNEQFF.

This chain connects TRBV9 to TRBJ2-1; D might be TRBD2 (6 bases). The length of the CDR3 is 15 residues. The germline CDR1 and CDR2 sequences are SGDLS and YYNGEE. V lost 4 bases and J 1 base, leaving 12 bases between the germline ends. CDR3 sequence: CASSPGLGSYNEQFF. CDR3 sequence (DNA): TGTGCCAGCAGCCCGGGACTCGGGTCCTACAATGAGCAGTTCTTC.

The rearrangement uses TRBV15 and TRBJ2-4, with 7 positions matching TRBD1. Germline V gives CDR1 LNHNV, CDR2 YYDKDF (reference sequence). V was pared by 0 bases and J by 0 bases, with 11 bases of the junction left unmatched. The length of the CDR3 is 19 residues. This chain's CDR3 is CATSRDQGQLRLAKNIQYF. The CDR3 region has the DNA TGTGCCACCAGCAGAGATCAGGGACAGTTACGACTAGCCAAAAACATTCAGTACTTC.

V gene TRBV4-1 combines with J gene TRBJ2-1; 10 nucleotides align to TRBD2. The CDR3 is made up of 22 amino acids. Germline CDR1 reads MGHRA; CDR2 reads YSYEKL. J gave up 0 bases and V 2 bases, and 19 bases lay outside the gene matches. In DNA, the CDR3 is TGCGCCAGCAGCCAAAGCCCAAGCCCCCGGACTAGCGGTCCTAGCTCCTACAATGAGCAGTTCTTC. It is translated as CASSQSPSPRTSGPSSYNEQFF.

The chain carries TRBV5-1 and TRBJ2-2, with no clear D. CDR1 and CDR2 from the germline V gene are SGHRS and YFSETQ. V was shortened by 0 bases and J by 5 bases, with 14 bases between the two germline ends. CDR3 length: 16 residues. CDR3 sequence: CASSLASTTFTGELFF. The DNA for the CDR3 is TGCGCCAGCAGCTTGGCCTCTACTACTTTTACCGGGGAGCTGTTTTTT.

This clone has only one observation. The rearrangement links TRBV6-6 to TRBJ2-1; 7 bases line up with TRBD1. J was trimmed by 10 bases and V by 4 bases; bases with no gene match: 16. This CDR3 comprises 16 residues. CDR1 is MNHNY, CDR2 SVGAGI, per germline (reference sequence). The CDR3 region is CASSLAQGMADTEQFF. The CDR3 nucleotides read TGTGCCAGCAGTTTGGCACAGGGGATGGCGGACACGGAGCAGTTCTTC.